This note documents a single T cell receptor beta chain sequence. Its target is unknown. This entry belongs to a study of cytomegalovirus exposure and HLA in healthy donors. General study results and limits: In a later analysis, 15,000 to 20,000 TCR beta sequences were associated with HLA alleles at 0.05 false discovery rate. The authors reported that TCR beta sequences could predict HLA-A and HLA-B alleles. These predictions were accurate for most subjects in the first cohort.

Use of 60 Vbeta and 13 Jbeta primers characterized the PCR. Per the original data handling: The count from a later analysis was about 80 million unique TCR beta chains, some 10 million of them shared. Libraries were prepared by immunoSEQ multiplex PCR; TCRdb keeps only in-frame clonotypes and omits some of them. V and J calls and clone size follow that table, whereas D and trimming were derived from the DNA. The sample lists over 100,000 clones; roughly three quarters were seen once. The germline V gene has CDR1 ENHRY and CDR2 SYGVKD. The CDR3 runs to 14 residues. The V segment lost 6 bases and the J segment 8 bases; nucleotides outside the gene matches: 3.

The sequencing sample was made of PBMCs. The chain uses TRBV10-3 and TRBJ1-6, with 11 positions matching TRBD1. The sequence derives from a male donor in good health and CMV-seronegative. CDR3: CAISPGQGDSPLHF. The CDR3 DNA is TGTGCCATCAGCCCGGGACAGGGGGATTCACCCCTCCACTTT.